This T cell receptor (beta chain) stems from a study of T-cell reconstitution after alpha-beta-depleted transplantation in children. Germline V CDR1 and CDR2: MNHEY, SVGAGI. With 3 bases removed from V and 6 bases from J, the gap between germline ends came to 13 bases. This CDR3 is 14 amino acids long. Regarding this clonotype: Its antigen is still unknown.

As it was prepared, the TCRbeta library received unique molecular identifiers. Each CDR3 protein is one row after TCRdb ran MiXCR on the PCR reads. The data hold 350,000 to 500,000 distinct CDR3 sequences, with about 45% observed a single time. General study results and limits: Newly made T cells mostly supplied T-cell counts and diversity one year after transplant. For some patients, TCRbeta diversity was high at day 60 because of recipient T cells and thymic progenitors that survived. At around two months after transplant, the alpha-beta T cells were reportedly derived from several hundred expanded clones that came from non-depleted graft cells.

The receptor comes from a girl aged 2-15 years with aplastic anemia, due to receive a stem cell transplant. Sequencing used PBMCs, obtained before TCRalphabeta/CD19-depleted stem cell transplant. The J gene is TRBJ2-3, the V gene TRBV6-5, with a weak D call TRBD2 (6 bases). The CDR3 DNA follows: TGTGCCAGCAGTTATTCGGAGGGGACCGATACGCAGTATTTT. This translates into CASSYSEGTDTQYF.